This T cell receptor beta chain is from a study of shared clonotypes between healthy human individuals. Within Nashville, Tennessee resided all donors, each a Caucasian adult. Germline V gene sequence: CDR1 SGHTA, CDR2 FQGTGA. Trimming cost V 1 base and J 0 bases, with 9 bases left between them. This CDR3 contains 16 residues. Notes on the study in general: Inspection by rarefaction showed sorted-subset sequencing to be incomplete despite large depth.

Remarks on this clone: Antigen: not known.

Data came from immunoSEQ multiplex PCR; TCRdb stores just in-frame clones and leaves some out. The top ten hold roughly 0.9% of the sample, which has about 1.1 million clones, 77% seen once. Sample: memory CD4+ T cells from PBMCs. Regarding subset: CD45RA-negative fraction. The rearrangement uses TRBV7-3 and TRBJ2-2, with D unclear. This TCR was recovered from a man aged 18 to 29 in good health. Some clones in this sample may be carry-over from other donors' samples. CDR3 DNA sequence: TGTGCCAGCAGCTTAATTGCCTCCGCGAACACCGGGGAGCTGTTTTTT. Translating it yields CASSLIASANTGELFF.